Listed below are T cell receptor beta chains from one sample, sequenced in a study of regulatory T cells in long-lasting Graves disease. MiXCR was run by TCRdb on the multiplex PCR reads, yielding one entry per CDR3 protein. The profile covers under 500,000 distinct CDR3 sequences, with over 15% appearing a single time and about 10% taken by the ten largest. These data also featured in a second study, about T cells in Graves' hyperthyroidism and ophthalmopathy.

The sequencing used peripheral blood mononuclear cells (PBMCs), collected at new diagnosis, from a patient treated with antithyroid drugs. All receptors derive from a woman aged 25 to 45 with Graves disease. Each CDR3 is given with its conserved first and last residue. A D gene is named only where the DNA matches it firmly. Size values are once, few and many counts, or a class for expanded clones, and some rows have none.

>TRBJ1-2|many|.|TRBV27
TGTGCCAGCAGTTTATCGGCCCGGAAAGCTAACTATGGCTACACCTTC
CASSLSARKANYGYTF
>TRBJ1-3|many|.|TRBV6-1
TGTGCCAGCAGTACGACTGAGCCCTACTCTGGAAACACCATATATTTT
CASSTTEPYSGNTIYF
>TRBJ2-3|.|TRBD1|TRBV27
TGTGCCAGCAGTTTCAGGGGGCAGGTAGATACGCAGTATTTT
CASSFRGQVDTQYF
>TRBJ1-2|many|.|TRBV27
TGTGCCAGCAGTGCCCTTTTTAACTATGGCTACACCTTC
CASSALFNYGYTF
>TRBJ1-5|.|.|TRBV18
TGTGCCAGCTCACCCCCCTGGAGCAATCAGCCCCAGCATTTT
CASSPPWSNQPQHF
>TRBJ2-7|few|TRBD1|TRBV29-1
TGCAGCGTTGATCTCAGGGGGACGAACGAGCAGTACTTC
CSVDLRGTNEQYF
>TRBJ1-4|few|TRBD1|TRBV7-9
TGTGCCAGCAGCTATGGGACAGTCCTTAATGAAAAACTGTTTTTT
CASSYGTVLNEKLFF
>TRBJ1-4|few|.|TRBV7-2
TGTGCCAGCAGCTTATCCCAACGGGGCGGTGAAAAACTGTTTTTT
CASSLSQRGGEKLFF
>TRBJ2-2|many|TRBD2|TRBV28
TGTGCCAGCAGTGGAGCGGGGCCGAACACCGGGGAGCTGTTTTTT
CASSGAGPNTGELFF
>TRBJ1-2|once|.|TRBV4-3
TGCGCCAGCAGCCCCGGAAAGGCAGGGGATTTCGGCTACACCTTC
CASSPGKAGDFGYTF
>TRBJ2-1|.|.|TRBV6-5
TGTGCCAGCAGTTACCCTCCAATGAATGAGCAGTTCTTC
CASSYPPMNEQFF
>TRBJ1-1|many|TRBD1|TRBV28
TGTGCCAGCAGTCTATCCCACTGGGGATGGGACAGGACGGGGATCACTGAAGCTTTCTTT
CASSLSHWGWDRTGITEAFF
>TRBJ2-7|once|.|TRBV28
TGTGCCAGCAGTTTAAAGGTTACGGGGAGGATCTACGAGCAGTACTTC
CASSLKVTGRIYEQYF